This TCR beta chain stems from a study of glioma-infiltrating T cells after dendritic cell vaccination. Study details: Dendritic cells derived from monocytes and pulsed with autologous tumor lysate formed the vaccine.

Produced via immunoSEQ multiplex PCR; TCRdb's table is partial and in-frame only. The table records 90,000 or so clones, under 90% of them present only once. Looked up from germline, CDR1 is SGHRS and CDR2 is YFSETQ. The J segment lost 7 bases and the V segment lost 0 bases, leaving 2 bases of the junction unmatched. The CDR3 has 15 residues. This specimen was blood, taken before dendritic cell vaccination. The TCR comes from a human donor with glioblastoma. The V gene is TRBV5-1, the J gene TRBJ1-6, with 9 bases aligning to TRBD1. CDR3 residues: CASSLGDRANSPLHF. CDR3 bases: TGCGCCAGCAGCTTGGGGGACAGGGCCAATTCACCCCTCCACTTT.